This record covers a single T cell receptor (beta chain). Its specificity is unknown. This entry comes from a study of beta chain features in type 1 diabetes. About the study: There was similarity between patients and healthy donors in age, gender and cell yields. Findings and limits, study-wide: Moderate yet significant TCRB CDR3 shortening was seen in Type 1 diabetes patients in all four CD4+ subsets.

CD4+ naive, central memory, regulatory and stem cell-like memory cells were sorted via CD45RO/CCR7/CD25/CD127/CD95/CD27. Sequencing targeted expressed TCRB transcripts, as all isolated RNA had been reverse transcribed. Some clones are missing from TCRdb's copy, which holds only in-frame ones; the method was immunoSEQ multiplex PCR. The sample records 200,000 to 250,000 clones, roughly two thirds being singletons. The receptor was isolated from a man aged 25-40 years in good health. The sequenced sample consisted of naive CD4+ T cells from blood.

This chain's CDR3 is CASSLLESTEAFF. The DNA of the CDR3 is TGTGCCAGCAGCTTGCTGGAGTCCACTGAAGCTTTCTTT. V is TRBV7-9 and J is TRBJ1-1; no clear D gene. Looked up from germline, CDR1 is SEHNR and CDR2 is FQNEAQ (reference sequence). V lost 3 bases, J lost 4 bases, and 9 bases lay in between. This CDR3 spans 13 amino acids.